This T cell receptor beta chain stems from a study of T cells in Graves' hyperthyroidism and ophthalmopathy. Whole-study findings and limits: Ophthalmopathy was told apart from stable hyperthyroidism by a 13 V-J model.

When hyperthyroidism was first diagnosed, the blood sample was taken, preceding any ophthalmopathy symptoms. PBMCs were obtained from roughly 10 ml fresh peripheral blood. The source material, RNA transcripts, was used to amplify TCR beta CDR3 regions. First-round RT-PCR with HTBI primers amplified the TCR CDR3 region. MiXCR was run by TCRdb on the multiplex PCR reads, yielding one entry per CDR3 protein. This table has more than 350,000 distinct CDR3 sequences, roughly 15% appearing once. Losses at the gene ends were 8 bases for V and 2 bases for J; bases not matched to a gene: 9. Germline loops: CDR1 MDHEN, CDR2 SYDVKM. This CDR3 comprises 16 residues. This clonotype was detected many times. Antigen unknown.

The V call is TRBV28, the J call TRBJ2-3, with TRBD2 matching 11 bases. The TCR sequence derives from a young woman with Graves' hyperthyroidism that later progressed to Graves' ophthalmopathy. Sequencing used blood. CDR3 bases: TGTGCCAGCTCTGACCGACTAGCGGGGATCACAGATACGCAGTATTTT. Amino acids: CASSDRLAGITDTQYF.